A selection of T cell receptor beta chains follows, all from one sample in a study of cytomegalovirus exposure and HLA in healthy donors. This table comes from immunoSEQ multiplex PCR, and its TCRdb copy is limited to in-frame clones, with some not included. This table holds approximately 200,000 clones, over 65% found once. Material: PBMCs. The receptors here all came from a man aged 18 to 30 in good health and CMV-seropositive. Each CDR3 is given with its conserved first and last residue. Each record gives: J gene, clone size, V gene, D gene, CDR3 protein, CDR3 DNA. D genes are given only for firm matches. Only some rows state a clone size, as once, few, many or a class for expanded clones.

TRBJ2-1 | NA | TRBV11-2 | TRBD1 | CASSPRVRGPSSSYNEQFF | TGTGCCAGCAGCCCAAGGGTCAGGGGGCCGTCCAGCTCCTACAATGAGCAGTTCTTC
TRBJ2-1 | NA | TRBV18 | TRBD2 | CASSPIGRGEQFF | TGTGCCAGCTCACCTATCGGGAGGGGGGAGCAGTTCTTC
TRBJ2-7 | NA | TRBV15 | NA | CATSREQGPFYEQYF | TGTGCCACCAGCAGAGAGCAGGGCCCATTCTACGAGCAGTACTTC
TRBJ2-7 | NA | TRBV28 | TRBD2 | CASSFLRTSGVHYEQYF | TGTGCCAGCAGTTTCCTTCGGACTAGCGGAGTCCACTACGAGCAGTACTTC
TRBJ2-3 | NA | TRBV4-1 | NA | CASSQGLVSVQGTQYF | TGCGCCAGCAGCCAAGGACTAGTGAGTGTCCAGGGTACGCAGTATTTT
TRBJ2-7 | NA | TRBV7-8 | NA | CASNSQSSYEQYF | TGTGCCAGCAACTCCCAAAGCTCCTACGAGCAGTACTTC
TRBJ2-1 | NA | TRBV11-2 | TRBD2 | CASSLAGGDSNEQFF | TGTGCCAGCAGCTTAGCGGGAGGGGATTCCAATGAGCAGTTCTTC
TRBJ2-1 | NA | TRBV27 | NA | CASSLAGQLSYNEQFF | TGTGCCAGCAGTTTAGCGGGCCAACTCTCCTACAATGAGCAGTTCTTC
TRBJ2-1 | NA | TRBV5-1 | NA | CASSQPSNEQFF | TGCGCCAGCAGCCAACCTAGCAATGAGCAGTTCTTC
TRBJ2-7 | few | TRBV6-5 | NA | CASRTAGYQSYEQYF | TGTGCCAGCCGTACCGCAGGGTACCAATCCTACGAGCAGTACTTC
TRBJ2-1 | NA | TRBV14 | NA | CASSQGLLAEQFF | TGTGCCAGCAGCCAAGGACTCCTGGCTGAGCAGTTCTTC
TRBJ2-7 | NA | TRBV6-5 | NA | CASSYQKPTDDEQYF | TGTGCCAGCAGTTACCAGAAACCGACAGATGACGAGCAGTACTTC
TRBJ1-5 | once | TRBV9 | NA | CASSVAGGMGQPQHF | TGTGCCAGCAGCGTAGCGGGAGGAATGGGGCAGCCCCAGCATTTT
TRBJ2-7 | NA | TRBV6-5 | TRBD1 | CASSSGQSSYEQYF | TGTGCCAGCAGTTCGGGACAGTCGTCCTACGAGCAGTACTTC
TRBJ2-1 | NA | TRBV9 | TRBD2 | CASSGLASRNEQFF | TGTGCCAGCAGCGGACTAGCGTCCCGCAATGAGCAGTTCTTC